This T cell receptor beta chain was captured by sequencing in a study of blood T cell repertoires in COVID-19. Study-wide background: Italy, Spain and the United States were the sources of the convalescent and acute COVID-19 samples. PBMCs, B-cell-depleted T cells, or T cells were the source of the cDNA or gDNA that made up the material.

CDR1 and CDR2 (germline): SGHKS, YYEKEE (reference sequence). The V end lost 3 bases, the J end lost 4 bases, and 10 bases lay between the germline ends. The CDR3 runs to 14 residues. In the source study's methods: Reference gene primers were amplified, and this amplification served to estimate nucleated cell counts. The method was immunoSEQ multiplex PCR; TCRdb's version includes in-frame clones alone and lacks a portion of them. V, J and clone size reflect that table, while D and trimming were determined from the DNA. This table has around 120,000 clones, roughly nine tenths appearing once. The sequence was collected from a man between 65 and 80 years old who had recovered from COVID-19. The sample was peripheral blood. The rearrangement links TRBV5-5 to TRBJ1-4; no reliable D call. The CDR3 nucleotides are TGTGCCAGCAGCTGGGTGGAGTATAATGAAAAACTGTTTTTT. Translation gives CASSWVEYNEKLFF.